The clone carrying this T cell receptor beta chain was observed a handful of times. The authors' processing: Estimates of nucleated cell counts were drawn from the amplification of reference gene primers. Only in-frame clones appear in the TCRdb table, and some are missing; sequencing was by immunoSEQ multiplex PCR. V and J calls plus clone size are reproduced from that table; the DNA served to infer D and trimming. The sample yields 310,000 or so clones, approximately 90% seen once. Germline-derived CDR1 and CDR2 are LGHNT and FRNRAP. J was trimmed by 6 bases and V by 6 bases; bases with no gene match: 9. This CDR3 is built from 15 residues. This specimen comes from a study of blood T cell repertoires in COVID-19. Study information: There were acute and convalescent COVID-19 samples, and they came from the United States, Italy and Spain. PBMCs, B-cell-depleted T cells, or T cells provided the cDNA or gDNA that made up the material.

V usage is TRBV12-5 and J usage is TRBJ2-1; 9 bases match TRBD1. The sequenced sample was peripheral blood. The receptor was isolated from a woman in her forties or fifties who had recovered from COVID-19. CDR3 sequence: CASGWTGDGGNEQFF. The CDR3 DNA is TGTGCTAGTGGCTGGACAGGGGATGGAGGCAATGAGCAGTTCTTC.